Shown below are 27 T cell receptor beta chains from a single sample sequenced in a study of beta chain features in type 1 diabetes. Broader study findings: Shortening of TCRB CDR3s, moderate but significant, appeared in all four CD4+ subsets of Type 1 diabetes patients.

Their recognized antigens are unknown. The study reverse transcribed the entire isolated RNA, so it sequenced expressed TCRB transcripts. Sequencing was performed with immunoSEQ multiplex PCR; in TCRdb, only in-frame clones are kept and a portion is missing. The sample records over 200,000 clones, roughly 11% being singletons. The sample consisted of naive CD4+ T cells from blood. Every receptor here comes from a man aged 25-45 years with type 1 diabetes.

This clone was counted only a few times. J is TRBJ1-1 and V is TRBV5-1; no definite D call. CDR1 and CDR2 (germline): SGHRS, YFSETQ. V dropped 0 bases and J dropped 1 base, with 7 bases sitting between them. The CDR3 loop spans 14 amino acids. CDR3 amino acids: CASSLGSENTEAFF. The CDR3 DNA is TGCGCCAGCAGCTTGGGGTCAGAGAACACTGAAGCTTTCTTT.

This chain uses TRBV6-4 with TRBJ2-3; 10 bases are shared with TRBD1. V was pared by 5 bases and J by 5 bases, with 4 bases of the junction left unmatched. CDR1 is MRHNA, CDR2 SNTAGT, per germline. CDR3 size: 14 residues. CDR3 in amino acids: CASSRDRGLDTQYF. In DNA form, the CDR3 reads TGTGCCAGCAGTCGGGACAGGGGTTTAGATACGCAGTATTTT.

In this sample, this clone turned up a few times. V gene TRBV2 combines with J gene TRBJ1-1; D is possibly TRBD1 (6 bases). The CDR3 contains 14 residues. Per germline, CDR1 SNHLY and CDR2 FYNNEI. Trimming shortened V by 7 bases and J by 3 bases, and 15 bases separated the two germline ends. This chain's CDR3 is CASMLTGSDTEAFF. CDR3 DNA sequence: TGTGCCAGCATGTTAACAGGGTCCGACACTGAAGCTTTCTTT.

This clone has more than one count but fewer than ten. The chain couples TRBV7-8 to TRBJ2-5, with TRBD2 identical over 7 bases. Germline-derived CDR1 and CDR2 are SGHVS and FQNEAQ. CDR3 length: 14 residues. The V gene end was trimmed by 5 bases and the J gene end by 5 bases; junction bases not matched to a gene: 8. CDR3 region: CASSRTSLGETQYF. CDR3 bases: TGTGCCAGCAGCCGGACTAGTTTAGGGGAGACCCAGTACTTC.

V is TRBV29-1 and J is TRBJ1-1; 9 positions agree with TRBD1. V trimming: 4 bases; J trimming: 10 bases; junction bases outside the gene matches: 10. The CDR3 contains 13 residues. Germline values: CDR1 SQVTM, CDR2 ANQGSEA. The CDR3 protein is CSVAGWTGEGAFF. As DNA, the CDR3 is TGCAGCGTTGCCGGTTGGACAGGGGAGGGAGCTTTCTTT.

This clone was found a few times. The same CDR3 arises from other DNA sequences in this sample as well. The chain couples TRBV9 to TRBJ2-7, with a weak D call TRBD2 (5 bases). This CDR3 comprises 15 residues. V was trimmed by 0 bases and J by 2 bases, leaving 12 bases between them. The germline gives CDR1 SGDLS, CDR2 YYNGEE. The CDR3 here is CASSVGASGTYEQYF. In DNA form, the CDR3 reads TGTGCCAGCAGCGTAGGAGCCTCGGGGACCTACGAGCAGTACTTC.

This clone occurred a few times. The genes are TRBV9 and TRBJ2-3; TRBD2 matches at 7 bases. The CDR3 is 14 amino acids. CDR1 and CDR2 from the germline V gene are SGDLS and YYNGEE. V was pared by 4 bases and J by 4 bases, with 6 bases of the junction left unmatched. CDR3 nucleotide sequence: TGTGCCAGCAGCTTAAGCGGGGCCCCAGATACGCAGTATTTT. As protein: CASSLSGAPDTQYF. The whole variable domain, filled in from reference TRBV9 and TRBJ2-3, reads DSGVTQTPKHLITATGQRVTLRCSPRSGDLSVYWYQQSLDQGLQFLIQYYNGEERAKGNILERFSAQQFPDLHSELNLSSLELGDSALYFCASSLSGAPDTQYFGPGTRLTVL.

V and J are TRBV9 and TRBJ2-1; D is perhaps TRBD2 (6 bases). V lost 4 bases to trimming and J lost 10 bases, with 15 bases between them. The CDR3 consists of 13 residues. The germline V gene has CDR1 SGDLS and CDR2 YYNGEE. The CDR3 here is CASSSRVGGEQFF. The CDR3 DNA sequence: TGTGCCAGCAGCTCCCGGGTGGGAGGCGAGCAGTTCTTC.

The table lists this clone with a few counts. The chain is built from TRBV6-5 and TRBJ2-7; possible D gene TRBD1, 5 bases. The CDR3 contains 13 residues. Looked up from germline, CDR1 is MNHEY and CDR2 is SVGAGI. Trimming left V 0 bases short and J 5 bases short, with 8 bases between. CDR3 DNA sequence: TGTGCCAGCAGTTACTCTAGGGGCCACGAGCAGTACTTC. This sequence encodes CASSYSRGHEQYF.

This chain links TRBV5-1 with TRBJ2-3; TRBD2 might be the D (6 bases). Germline lookup yields CDR1 SGHRS and CDR2 YFSETQ. The CDR3 is 14 amino acids. The V gene lost 4 bases and the J gene lost 8 bases, with 17 bases spanning the gap. CDR3 nucleotides: TGCGCCAGCAGCGTGGACGGATCCGGGGGTACGCAGTATTTT. Its translation: CASSVDGSGGTQYF.

The sample holds a few counts of this clone. This chain uses TRBV6-5 with TRBJ2-3, with D possibly matching TRBD2 (6 bases). The germline V and J ends were trimmed by 5 bases and 6 bases, with 15 bases remaining between them. Germline loops: CDR1 MNHEY, CDR2 SVGAGI. The CDR3 consists of 14 residues. DNA for the CDR3: TGTGCCAGCAGTGGTGGGGCGGGATGGGATACGCAGTATTTT. This encodes CASSGGAGWDTQYF.

This clone turned up a few times. The V and J genes are TRBV5-1 and TRBJ1-1; D might be TRBD1 (5 bases). CDR3 length: 14 residues. Germline loops: CDR1 SGHRS, CDR2 YFSETQ. Trimming pared 1 base from V and 5 bases from J, leaving 12 bases between. CDR3 region: CASSLTGRVTEAFF. The CDR3 nucleotides read TGCGCCAGCAGCTTGACAGGACGGGTTACTGAAGCTTTCTTT. The whole variable domain, remainder taken from reference TRBV5-1 and TRBJ1-1, is KAGVTQTPRYLIKTRGQQVTLSCSPISGHRSVSWYQQTPGQGLQFLFEYFSETQRNKGNFPGRFSGRQFSNSRSEMNVSTLELGDSALYLCASSLTGRVTEAFFGQGTRLTVV.

This clone was observed a few times. The rearrangement joins TRBV2 to TRBJ1-5; D unresolved. This CDR3 contains 14 residues. The germline V gene encodes CDR1 SNHLY and CDR2 FYNNEI. Trimming shortened V by 6 bases and J by 2 bases, and 11 bases separated the two germline ends. The chain's CDR3 is CASSKPGGNQPQHF. The CDR3 nucleotides are TGTGCCAGCAGCAAGCCCGGTGGCAATCAGCCCCAGCATTTT.

This clone was recorded a few times. The V call is TRBV9, the J call TRBJ2-1; possible D gene TRBD2, 6 bases. This CDR3 has 16 residues. Germline CDR1 SGDLS, CDR2 YYNGEE. Trimming cost V 3 bases and J 0 bases, with 13 bases left between them. CDR3 region: CASSATGDPSYNEQFF. The CDR3 DNA follows: TGTGCCAGCAGCGCCACGGGGGACCCCTCCTACAATGAGCAGTTCTTC.

This clone was recorded only once. The CDR3 nucleotides are TGTGCCAGCAGCCGTGATAGGGGTGCCGGTGAAGCTTTCTTT. Translation gives CASSRDRGAGEAFF. This rearrangement joins TRBV7-8 to TRBJ1-1, with TRBD1 as a possible D gene (5 bases). The CDR3 spans 14 residues. Trimming stripped 5 bases from V and 7 bases from J, with 17 bases between. The germline gives CDR1 SGHVS, CDR2 FQNEAQ.

The chain carries TRBV6-1 and TRBJ2-2; no reliable D call. Trimming took 2 bases from V and 6 from J, leaving 13 bases between them. This CDR3 spans 15 amino acids. The germline V gene encodes CDR1 MNHNS and CDR2 SASEGT. CDR3 sequence reads: CASSESSHSPGELFF. The CDR3, as DNA: TGTGCCAGCAGTGAATCTTCTCACAGCCCCGGGGAGCTGTTTTTT.

The J gene is TRBJ1-5, the V gene TRBV30; D unresolved. The V and J ends lost 3 bases and 12 bases respectively, with 18 bases between them. The CDR3 consists of 13 residues. In germline, CDR1 is GTSNPN, CDR2 SVGIG (reference sequence). The CDR3 DNA reads as TGTGCCTGGAGCGGGTCAGAGGGTACATTCCAGCATTTT. This codes for CAWSGSEGTFQHF.

This chain links TRBV25-1 with TRBJ2-1; D is unresolved. V shed 4 bases and J shed 8 bases, with 9 bases lying between them. The germline gives CDR1 MGHDK, CDR2 SYGVNS. CDR3 length: 12 amino acids. DNA of the CDR3: TGTGCCAGCAGTGCCCACGAGGATGAGCAGTTCTTC. Translated, it gives CASSAHEDEQFF.

The gene calls are TRBV7-9 and TRBJ1-6; possible D gene TRBD1, 6 bases. The V and J ends lost 6 bases and 12 bases respectively, with 15 bases between them. The CDR3 sequence is 13 residues long. CDR1 and CDR2 from the germline V gene are SEHNR and FQNEAQ (reference sequence). CDR3 region: CASRGGSGVPLHF. The CDR3 DNA sequence: TGTGCCAGCAGAGGGGGTTCCGGGGTACCCCTCCACTTT.

The J gene is TRBJ2-1, the V gene TRBV6-6, with D possibly matching TRBD2 (6 bases). Germline CDR1 reads MNHNY; CDR2 reads SVGAGI (reference sequence). The ends were cut back, 2 bases at V and 5 bases at J, with 13 bases in the middle. The CDR3 is 15 residues long. The CDR3 coding sequence is TGTGCCAGCAGTTACGGGGGTGGCGGGGACAATGAGCAGTTCTTC. Translated, it gives CASSYGGGGDNEQFF.

The table lists this clone with a few counts. The rearrangement uses TRBV9 and TRBJ2-1; the match to TRBD2 covers 7 bases. V was pared by 0 bases and J by 10 bases, with 10 bases of the junction left unmatched. The CDR3 is made up of 15 amino acids. CDR1 is SGDLS and CDR2 is YYNGEE in the germline V gene. The CDR3 protein is CASSVEWGGIDEQFF. The CDR3 nucleotides are TGTGCCAGCAGCGTAGAATGGGGGGGGATCGACGAGCAGTTCTTC. The full variable domain, with the rest looked up from reference TRBV9 and TRBJ2-1, is DSGVTQTPKHLITATGQRVTLRCSPRSGDLSVYWYQQSLDQGLQFLIQYYNGEERAKGNILERFSAQQFPDLHSELNLSSLELGDSALYFCASSVEWGGIDEQFFGPGTRLTVL.

The DNA of the CDR3 is TGTGCCAGTAGTACCCGAGGGAGCGGGCGACGCACAGATACGCAGTATTTT. Amino acids: CASSTRGSGRRTDTQYF. The genes are TRBV19 and TRBJ2-3; tentative D call: TRBD2 (6 bases). CDR1 is LNHDA, CDR2 SQIVND, per germline (reference sequence). The CDR3 contains 17 residues. Between the trimmed V and J ends, which lost 4 bases and 1 base, there was a span of 18 bases. Drawing the rest from reference TRBV19 and TRBJ2-3, the complete variable domain is DGGITQSPKYLFRKEGQNVTLSCEQNLNHDAMYWYRQDPGQGLRLIYYSQIVNDFQKGDIAEGYSVSREKKESFPLTVTSAQKNPTAFYLCASSTRGSGRRTDTQYFGPGTRLTVL.

In its sample, this clone was seen a few times. V and J are TRBV30 and TRBJ1-5; 7 bases map to TRBD1. The CDR3 totals 13 residues. Trimming at V came to 4 bases and at J to 6 bases, leaving 6 bases not matched to a gene. The germline gives CDR1 GTSNPN, CDR2 SVGIG (reference sequence). As DNA, the CDR3 is TGTGCCTGGACGACAGGGTTTGGTCAGCCCCAGCATTTT. This translates into CAWTTGFGQPQHF.

The chain uses TRBV2 and TRBJ2-7; 7 nucleotides agree with TRBD1. Germline lookup yields CDR1 SNHLY and CDR2 FYNNEI. The CDR3 runs 13 residues. V lost 6 bases to trimming and J lost 2 bases; unmatched junction nucleotides: 4. The CDR3 nucleotides read TGTGCCAGCAGACTCGGGACAGCCTACGAGCAGTACTTC. Translation gives CASRLGTAYEQYF.

This clone was observed a few times. The V call is TRBV18, the J call TRBJ1-5; 7 nucleotides align to TRBD1. The V and J ends lost 6 bases and 1 base, in that order; junction bases with no gene match: 18. CDR1 KGHSH and CDR2 LQKENI come from the germline V gene. The CDR3 loop spans 19 amino acids. The CDR3 DNA reads as TGTGCCAGCTCGTCAACCGGGACAGTATCTGGTGGAAGCAATCAGCCCCAGCATTTT. Translating gives CASSSTGTVSGGSNQPQHF.

This chain links TRBV6-5 with TRBJ1-1; D remains ambiguous. The V gene's germline CDR1 is MNHEY and CDR2 SVGAGI. The CDR3 contains 13 residues. The V end was cut by 4 bases, the J end by 1 base, with 7 bases between. CDR3 sequence: CASSSSENTEAFF. CDR3 DNA: TGTGCCAGCAGTTCGTCAGAGAACACTGAAGCTTTCTTT.

The CDR3 protein is CASVSRGRETQYF. The DNA of the CDR3 is TGTGCCAGCGTTAGTAGGGGGAGAGAGACCCAGTACTTC. The chain links TRBV2 to TRBJ2-5; D might be TRBD1 (6 bases). Germline values: CDR1 SNHLY, CDR2 FYNNEI. This CDR3 spans 13 amino acids. V gave up 8 bases and J gave up 4 bases, with 14 bases separating them.